This TCR beta chain was sequenced for a study of T cell responses to AZD1222 COVID-19 vaccine. With respect to this clone: As yet, its antigen is unknown.

V was pared by 5 bases and J by 0 bases, with 7 bases between. CDR3 length equals 13 residues. The V gene's germline CDR1 is SGHVS and CDR2 FQNEAQ. Study-wide results and limits: Among spike-specific TCRs, nearly half reportedly target unmutated variant regions. Scientists sampled the repertoires only once the peak T cell response had passed. Spike was spanned by vaccine-associated CD4 TCRs, with dominance at 160-218 and 743-854.

TCRdb keeps only in-frame clones here, not all; method: immunoSEQ multiplex PCR. The sample lists 100,000 or so clones, about nine tenths occurring once. The sequencing here drew on peripheral blood, taken on day 0 of AZD1222 vaccination. This chain joins TRBV7-8 and TRBJ1-1; maybe TRBD1 (5 bases). The sequence came from an adult in good health. DNA of the CDR3: TGTGCCAGCAGCCCGACAGTGAACACTGAAGCTTTCTTT. Encoded protein: CASSPTVNTEAFF.